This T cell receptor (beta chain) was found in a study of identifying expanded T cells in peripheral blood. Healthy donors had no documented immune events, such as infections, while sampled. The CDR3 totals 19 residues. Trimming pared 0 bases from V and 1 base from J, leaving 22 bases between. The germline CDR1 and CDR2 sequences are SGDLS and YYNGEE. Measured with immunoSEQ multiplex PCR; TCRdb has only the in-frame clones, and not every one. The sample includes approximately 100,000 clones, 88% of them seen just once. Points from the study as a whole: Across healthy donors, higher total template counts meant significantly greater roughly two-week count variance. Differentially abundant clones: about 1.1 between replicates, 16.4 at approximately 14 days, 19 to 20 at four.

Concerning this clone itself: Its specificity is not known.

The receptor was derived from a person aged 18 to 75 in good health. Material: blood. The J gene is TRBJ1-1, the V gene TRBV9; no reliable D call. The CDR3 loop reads CASSVGISFVDLGNTEAFF. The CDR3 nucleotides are TGTGCCAGCAGCGTAGGAATATCGTTCGTTGACCTAGGGAACACTGAAGCTTTCTTT.